This T cell receptor (beta chain) was observed in a study of blood T cell repertoires in COVID-19. Original data processing: Amplification of reference gene primers provided the estimated nucleated cell counts. The assay was immunoSEQ multiplex PCR, and TCRdb's table has in-frame clones only and misses some. V and J calls and clone size follow that table, whereas D and trimming were derived from the DNA. The sample shows about 170,000 clones, roughly 80% of them seen only once. The CDR3 is 12 amino acids. The V gene lost 4 bases and the J gene lost 10 bases, with 13 bases spanning the gap. The source of this sequence is a man between 65 and 80 years old with active or convalescent COVID-19. Input material: peripheral blood. This chain uses TRBV12-3 or TRBV12-4 with TRBJ1-2; D uncertain. In DNA form, the CDR3 reads TGTGCCAGCAGTTGGACCCGGGAGTACTACACCTTC. Translation: CASSWTREYYTF.